These 10 T cell receptor beta chains were sequenced from one sample in a study of blood T cell repertoires in COVID-19. This table comes from immunoSEQ multiplex PCR, and its TCRdb copy is limited to in-frame clones, with some not included. Of 270,000 or so clones in the sample, less than 85% are singletons; the top ten hold around 2.9%. Input material: peripheral blood. The source is a young woman with acute or convalescent COVID-19.

This clone was counted only a few times. The chain recombines TRBV10-1 with TRBJ2-7; TRBD2 matches 8 bases. The CDR3 spans 15 residues. Germline lookup yields CDR1 WNHNN and CDR2 SYGVQD (reference sequence). The V segment lost 0 bases and the J segment 0 bases; nucleotides outside the gene matches: 1. The CDR3 is CASSESTSGSYEQYF. The CDR3 nucleotides are TGCGCCAGCAGTGAGTCAACTAGCGGCTCCTACGAGCAGTACTTC.

V is TRBV5-1 and J is TRBJ2-1; D gene ambiguous. Germline lookup yields CDR1 SGHRS and CDR2 YFSETQ. V was cut by 1 base and J by 4 bases, with 9 bases left in between. CDR3 length: 14 amino acids. CDR3 in amino acids: CASSLMAAYNEQFF. CDR3 coding DNA: TGCGCCAGCAGCTTGATGGCGGCGTACAATGAGCAGTTCTTC.

The rearrangement joins TRBV27 to TRBJ1-6, with D tentatively TRBD1 (6 bases). The CDR3 has 18 amino acids. The germline V gene encodes CDR1 MNHEY and CDR2 SMNVEV (reference sequence). Trimming removed 1 base from V and 8 bases from J, with 21 bases in between. CDR3 bases: TGTGCCAGCAGTTTATTCACCCCCTGGCAGGGGAGGGATTCACCCCTCCACTTT. It is translated as CASSLFTPWQGRDSPLHF.

The chain employs TRBV7-2 and TRBJ1-5; no clear D gene. The CDR3 is 15 amino acids. Germline CDR1 and CDR2: SGHTA and FQGNSA. V was clipped by 1 base and J by 0 bases, with 7 bases between them. The CDR3 reads CASSLGLFSNQPQHF. For the CDR3, the DNA is TGTGCCAGCAGCTTAGGACTATTTAGCAATCAGCCCCAGCATTTT. Full variable domain (outside the CDR3, taken from reference TRBV7-2 and TRBJ1-5): GAGVSQSPSNKVTEKGKDVELRCDPISGHTALYWYRQSLGQGLEFLIYFQGNSAPDKSGLPSDRFSAERTGGSVSTLTIQRTQQEDSAVYLCASSLGLFSNQPQHFGDGTRLSIL.

This clone was recorded once. V is TRBV19 and J is TRBJ2-1; 8 bases agree with TRBD2. The CDR3 has 15 residues. Germline V gene lookup returns CDR1 LNHDA and CDR2 SQIVND (reference sequence). The trim removed 7 bases at V and 4 bases at J, leaving 9 bases unmatched. CDR3 sequence: CASMPLQRGYNEQFF. CDR3 in DNA: TGTGCCAGTATGCCCTTACAGCGGGGGTACAATGAGCAGTTCTTC. Full variable domain (rest looked up from reference TRBV19 and TRBJ2-1): DGGITQSPKYLFRKEGQNVTLSCEQNLNHDAMYWYRQDPGQGLRLIYYSQIVNDFQKGDIAEGYSVSREKKESFPLTVTSAQKNPTAFYLCASMPLQRGYNEQFFGPGTRLTVL.

This clone showed up just once. V gene TRBV6-5 combines with J gene TRBJ2-1, with 8 nucleotides matching TRBD1. CDR1 is MNHEY, CDR2 SVGAGI, per germline. The CDR3 covers 14 residues. V shed 6 bases and J 5 bases; nucleotides not matched to a gene: 6. The CDR3 here is CASSTRDRNNEQFF. The CDR3 region has the DNA TGTGCCAGCAGCACCAGGGACAGGAACAATGAGCAGTTCTTC.

V gene TRBV3-1 (or the pseudogene TRBV3-2) combines with J gene TRBJ2-3; D is uncertain. V was shortened by 0 bases and J by 4 bases, with 11 bases between the two germline ends. The CDR3 length is 15 residues. Germline CDR1 reads LGHDT; CDR2 reads YNNKEL (reference sequence). The chain's CDR3 is CASSQEEVGADTQYF. DNA for the CDR3: TGTGCCAGCAGCCAAGAGGAAGTGGGCGCAGATACGCAGTATTTT.

The chain joins TRBV19 to TRBJ2-3; 12 nucleotides agree with TRBD2. The CDR3 is 16 residues long. Germline CDR1 LNHDA, CDR2 SQIVND (reference sequence). V trimming: 5 bases; J trimming: 5 bases; junction bases outside the gene matches: 8. CDR3 amino acids: CASSPLTGLAGDTQYF. The CDR3 bases are TGTGCCAGTAGTCCCTTAACGGGACTAGCGGGAGATACGCAGTATTTT.

The chain links TRBV6-5 to TRBJ1-4, with 10 bases matching TRBD1. The CDR3 consists of 14 residues. Germline V gene sequence: CDR1 MNHEY, CDR2 SVGAGI. With 5 bases clipped from V and 8 bases from J, the junction kept 5 bases outside the gene matches. CDR3 residues: CASSRTGGYEKLFF. Here the CDR3 DNA reads TGTGCCAGCAGTCGGACAGGGGGTTACGAAAAACTGTTTTTT.

The chain uses TRBV27 and TRBJ2-7, with TRBD1 identical over 10 bases. J gave up 3 bases and V 8 bases, and 4 bases lay outside the gene matches. In germline, CDR1 is MNHEY, CDR2 SMNVEV (reference sequence). The CDR3 has 13 residues. CDR3 nucleotides: TGTGCCAGCGCCGGGACAGGGGTCTACGAGCAGTACTTC. Protein product: CASAGTGVYEQYF.